This T cell receptor (beta chain) was recorded in a study of OX40 agonist ivuxolimab in advanced cancers. Study summary: An agonistic anti-OX40 (CD134) antibody, ivuxolimab, was used to treat the patients. Patients were treated with intravenous ivuxolimab, dosed at 0.01 to 10 mg/kg and infused every 2 weeks. The diagnoses of dose-escalation patients were hepatocellular carcinoma, melanoma, renal cell or head and neck cancer. Therapy given before enrollment (anti-PD-1, anti-PD-L1 or anti-CTLA-4) was allowed, and around 40% had some.

The CDR3 is 15 residues long. Germline V gene sequence: CDR1 LNHDA, CDR2 SQIVND (reference sequence). Trimming removed 0 bases from V and 5 bases from J; junction bases left unmatched: 5. Some clones are missing from TCRdb's copy, which holds only in-frame ones; the method was immunoSEQ multiplex PCR. The data show 65,000 to 75,000 clones, about 85% seen once. The V gene is TRBV19, the J gene TRBJ1-1; TRBD1 agrees at 8 bases. The TCR was taken from an adult with an advanced solid tumor such as melanoma, head and neck, liver or kidney cancer. The material sequenced was CD4+ or CD8+ T cells sorted from blood, taken in a trial of the OX40 agonist ivuxolimab. CDR3 sequence: CASSIEFRTGTEAFF. CDR3 in DNA: TGTGCCAGTAGTATAGAATTTCGGACAGGGACTGAAGCTTTCTTT.